Presented here are 16 T cell receptor beta chains from one specimen sequenced in a study of shared clonotypes between healthy human individuals. Some clones are missing from TCRdb's copy, which holds only in-frame ones; the method was immunoSEQ multiplex PCR. The sample yields millions of clones, roughly 94% seen once. The sequencing input was naive CD4+ T cells sorted from blood. Subset indicated: CD45RA+ positively selected. These TCRs come from a man between 18 and 35 years old in good health.

The chain combines TRBV6-5 with TRBJ2-5, with D unclear. V was trimmed by 0 bases and J by 5 bases, leaving 10 bases between them. Per the germline V gene, CDR1 is MNHEY and CDR2 is SVGAGI. This CDR3 is 14 amino acids long. CDR3: CASSYSIPAETQYF. The CDR3 nucleotides read TGTGCCAGCAGTTACTCGATTCCTGCCGAGACCCAGTACTTC.

The chain joins TRBV29-1 to TRBJ1-3; D remains ambiguous. The CDR3 consists of 12 residues. V was clipped by 5 bases and J by 2 bases, with 7 bases between them. Per the germline V gene, CDR1 is SQVTM and CDR2 is ANQGSEA. Here the CDR3 reads CSVWGAGNTIYF. CDR3 DNA: TGCAGCGTTTGGGGTGCTGGAAACACCATATATTTT.

The CDR3 nucleotides are TGTGCCAGCAGCCCCTTTCGCGGAGGACACGAGCAGTACTTC. Its protein product is CASSPFRGGHEQYF. This chain connects TRBV11-2 to TRBJ2-7, with D possibly TRBD2 on 5 matching bases. V lost 5 bases and J lost 5, with 16 bases in between. Per germline, CDR1 SGHAT and CDR2 FQNNGV. This CDR3 region has 14 residues.

The chain is built from TRBV10-3 and TRBJ2-1; no definite D call. V lost 10 bases and J lost 7, with 11 bases in between. CDR3 length: 11 amino acids. CDR1 and CDR2 from the germline V gene are ENHRY and SYGVKD. CDR3 loop: CATLQGNEQFF. The DNA of the CDR3 is TGTGCCACGCTACAAGGGAATGAGCAGTTCTTC.

This clone was picked up one time. The chain has TRBV10-3 and TRBJ2-3, with 11 bases identical to TRBD2. The junction had 9 bases not matched to a gene; V was cut back by 6 bases and J by 4 bases. This CDR3 is 16 amino acids long. Per the germline V gene, CDR1 is ENHRY and CDR2 is SYGVKD. The CDR3 is CAIRELSGRGSDTQYF. In DNA form, the CDR3 reads TGTGCCATCAGGGAACTTAGCGGGAGGGGGTCAGATACGCAGTATTTT.

V gene TRBV7-2 combines with J gene TRBJ1-2, with D possibly TRBD1 on 6 matching bases. Germline-derived CDR1 and CDR2 are SGHTA and FQGNSA. CDR3 length: 13 amino acids. V lost 5 bases and J 7 bases, leaving 14 bases between the germline ends. CDR3: CASSPRQGSGYTF. In DNA form, the CDR3 reads TGTGCCAGCAGCCCCCGGCAGGGGAGTGGCTACACCTTC.

The chain links TRBV6-5 to TRBJ2-7; no definite D call. The CDR3 covers 13 residues. In germline, CDR1 is MNHEY, CDR2 SVGAGI. The germline V and J ends were trimmed by 6 bases and 2 bases, with 11 bases remaining between them. For the CDR3, the DNA is TGTGCCAGCAGCGCGAGAGTCACCTACGAGCAGTACTTC. Residues: CASSARVTYEQYF.

The V gene is TRBV11-2, the J gene TRBJ2-2; the D gene is possibly TRBD2 (5 bases). Germline V gene lookup returns CDR1 SGHAT and CDR2 FQNNGV. This CDR3 is built from 18 residues. With 0 bases removed from V and 0 bases from J, the gap between germline ends came to 14 bases. For the CDR3, the DNA is TGTGCCAGCAGCTTAGACCCCCGACTACCCTCGAACACCGGGGAGCTGTTTTTT. Residues: CASSLDPRLPSNTGELFF.

The V call is TRBV12-5, the J call TRBJ2-1, with D unclear. V gave up 1 base and J gave up 7 bases, with 17 bases separating them. The CDR3 length is 16 residues. Germline CDR1 and CDR2: LGHNT and FRNRAP. The CDR3 spells CASGLAPNSRTNEQFF. As DNA, the CDR3 is TGTGCTAGTGGTTTGGCCCCTAACAGCCGGACGAATGAGCAGTTCTTC.

The chain joins TRBV5-1 to TRBJ2-7, with D uncertain. V was shortened by 0 bases and J by 2 bases, with 12 bases between the two germline ends. In germline, CDR1 is SGHRS, CDR2 YFSETQ. This CDR3 is 15 amino acids long. The CDR3 region is CASSLGPSAPYEQYF. In nucleotides, the CDR3 is TGCGCCAGCAGCTTGGGGCCTTCAGCCCCCTACGAGCAGTACTTC.

The chain has TRBV6-1 and TRBJ1-4; no clear D. V lost 4 bases, J lost 0 bases, and 12 bases lay in between. Germline V lookup: CDR1 MNHNS, CDR2 SASEGT. The CDR3 consists of 16 residues. CDR3 sequence reads: CASSGEERATNEKLFF. In nucleotides, the CDR3 is TGTGCCAGCAGTGGAGAAGAAAGAGCAACTAATGAAAAACTGTTTTTT.

The chain joins TRBV6-5 to TRBJ2-7, with 11 bases identical to TRBD2. Germline trimming cut 5 bases from V and 10 bases from J; bases unmatched to any gene: 13. Germline lookup yields CDR1 MNHEY and CDR2 SVGAGI. The CDR3 runs to 15 residues. CDR3 in amino acids: CASSATSGSVRGQYF. CDR3 sequence (DNA): TGTGCCAGCAGTGCTACTAGCGGGAGTGTGAGGGGCCAGTACTTC.

V and J are TRBV7-9 and TRBJ2-7; 9 bases agree with TRBD1. The V gene end was trimmed by 5 bases and the J gene end by 5 bases; junction bases not matched to a gene: 7. Per germline, CDR1 SEHNR and CDR2 FQNEAQ (reference sequence). The CDR3 is 14 amino acids. The CDR3 is CASSLSTGGDEQYF. CDR3 bases: TGTGCCAGCAGCCTTTCCACAGGGGGCGACGAGCAGTACTTC.

This chain joins TRBV6-1 and TRBJ2-1; tentatively, D is TRBD1 (6 bases). Germline values: CDR1 MNHNS, CDR2 SASEGT. V lost 7 bases and J 5 bases, leaving 9 bases between the germline ends. The CDR3 has 12 amino acids. The CDR3 loop reads CASTRTDNEQFF. The DNA for the CDR3 is TGTGCCAGCACCCGGACAGACAATGAGCAGTTCTTC.

The rearrangement joins TRBV6-5 to TRBJ2-3, with no clear D. V was clipped by 6 bases and J by 3 bases, with 7 bases between them. CDR3 length equals 12 residues. The germline V gene has CDR1 MNHEY and CDR2 SVGAGI. CDR3 sequence: CASRAKTDTQYF. The CDR3 DNA follows: TGTGCCAGCAGGGCGAAGACAGATACGCAGTATTTT.

Comment on this clone: The sample carries other DNA sequences with the same CDR3. This chain connects TRBV27 to TRBJ2-3; D gene unclear. V dropped 4 bases and J dropped 2 bases, with 10 bases sitting between them. The CDR3 totals 14 residues. CDR1 and CDR2 from the germline V gene are MNHEY and SMNVEV (reference sequence). In DNA form, the CDR3 reads TGTGCCAGCAGTTCCGAACAGTTCACAGATACGCAGTATTTT. Protein: CASSSEQFTDTQYF.